This T cell receptor (beta chain) derives from a study of graft-versus-host responses after intestinal transplantation. Germline V gives CDR1 MNHNS, CDR2 SASEGT. The trim removed 6 bases at V and 6 bases at J, leaving 12 bases unmatched. The CDR3 runs to 15 residues. Assay used: immunoSEQ multiplex PCR; TCRdb lists only in-frame clones, some missing. The sample lists some 6,600 clones, more than 30% occurring once. Responder cells that were proliferating and CFSE-low, both CD3+CD4+ and CD3+CD8+, were sorted after the reaction. This clone is labeled as medium-sized. Regarding the study as a whole: GvH clones were identified in recipient marrow, with some first appearing in ileum or blood.

This TCR came from a human patient who was an organ donor for intestinal transplantation. Sequences were derived from alloreactive CD4+ T cells from a mixed lymphocyte reaction culture, sampled before transplantation. Stated subset: CFSE-low proliferating T cells sorted from roughly six-day pre-transplant mixed lymphocyte reaction (GvH or HvG direction). The chain uses TRBV6-1 and TRBJ2-7; 9 bases align to TRBD1. The CDR3 here is CASRIRQGGASEQYF. The CDR3 region has the DNA TGTGCCAGCAGAATAAGACAGGGGGGGGCATCCGAGCAGTACTTC.